These 29 T cell receptor beta chains originate from one sample sequenced in a study of T cells in Graves' hyperthyroidism and ophthalmopathy. The source material, RNA transcripts, was used to amplify TCR beta CDR3 regions. RT-PCR in the first round (using the HTBI primer set) targeted the TCR CDR3. TCRdb passed the multiplex PCR reads through MiXCR, listing each CDR3 protein once. The data contain around 660,000 distinct CDR3 sequences, 40% to 55% of them singletons. The sample taken for sequencing was peripheral blood or thyroid tissue (not recorded which). Source of these receptors: an adult man with Graves' disease, either hyperthyroidism or ophthalmopathy (not recorded which).

This clonotype was counted only a few times. The chain links TRBV19 to TRBJ2-7; no clear D gene. There are 13 residues in the CDR3. The V gene's germline CDR1 is LNHDA and CDR2 SQIVND (reference sequence). The V end was cut by 3 bases, the J end by 5 bases, with 11 bases between. The CDR3 DNA is TGTGCCAGTAGTATTCTTGCAAGCGACGAGCAGTACTTC. It is translated as CASSILASDEQYF. The full variable domain, with the rest looked up from reference TRBV19 and TRBJ2-7, is DGGITQSPKYLFRKEGQNVTLSCEQNLNHDAMYWYRQDPGQGLRLIYYSQIVNDFQKGDIAEGYSVSREKKESFPLTVTSAQKNPTAFYLCASSILASDEQYFGPGTRLTVT.

The genes are TRBV15 and TRBJ2-2, with D possibly TRBD1 on 5 matching bases. The length of the CDR3 is 14 residues. The V end lost 5 bases, the J end lost 6 bases, and 13 bases lay between the germline ends. Per germline, CDR1 LNHNV and CDR2 YYDKDF (reference sequence). In DNA form, the CDR3 reads TGTGCCACCAGCCTCCAGGGTGCGGCCGGGGAGCTGTTTTTT. Translating it yields CATSLQGAAGELFF.

This rearrangement joins TRBV2 to TRBJ1-4; 9 bases are a match to TRBD1. Germline V gene sequence: CDR1 SNHLY, CDR2 FYNNEI. This CDR3 is 17 amino acids long. Germline trimming cut 5 bases from V and 8 bases from J; bases unmatched to any gene: 15. In nucleotides, the CDR3 is TGTGCCAGCAGTCGAACAGGGGGCGCAGGAATTGGCGAAAAACTGTTTTTT. It translates to CASSRTGGAGIGEKLFF.

V gene TRBV7-9 combines with J gene TRBJ1-1, with D hard to call. Germline CDR1 and CDR2: SEHNR and FQNEAQ (reference sequence). V dropped 3 bases and J dropped 0 bases, with 8 bases sitting between them. CDR3 length: 14 amino acids. Written as DNA, the CDR3 is TGTGCCAGCAGCTTGGATGTTGTGAACACTGAAGCTTTCTTT. Protein: CASSLDVVNTEAFF.

This clonotype was counted many times. This chain uses TRBV10-2 with TRBJ2-5, with 9 bases matching TRBD2. CDR1 is WSHSY and CDR2 is SAAADI in the germline V gene. V lost 6 bases and J lost 4; bases outside the gene matches: 9. CDR3 length: 15 residues. The CDR3 loop is CASRPAGGLGETQYF. The DNA of the CDR3 is TGCGCCAGCAGACCTGCGGGGGGGCTGGGAGAGACCCAGTACTTC.

The J gene is TRBJ1-1, the V gene TRBV12-3 or TRBV12-4; D is unresolved. The CDR3 totals 13 residues. The V end was cut by 4 bases, the J end by 4 bases, with 10 bases between. As DNA, the CDR3 is TGTGCCAGCAGTTCGGCTATCCTCACTGAAGCTTTCTTT. It yields the protein CASSSAILTEAFF.

DNA of the CDR3: TGTGCCGGAACGGGGCGGGGGGGCTCCGAGCAGTACTTC. Its translation is CAGTGRGGSEQYF. The V and J genes are TRBV7-2 and TRBJ2-7, with 9 bases aligning to TRBD2. Looked up from germline, CDR1 is SGHTA and CDR2 is FQGNSA. The V gene end was trimmed by 11 bases and the J gene end by 6 bases; junction bases not matched to a gene: 11. The CDR3 has 13 residues.

A word on this clonotype: The junction and the germline gene differ at one end; a read error may be behind it. The CDR3 DNA follows: TGTGCCAGCAGTGAGGGGTGCGAGCAGTACTTC. This codes for CASSEGCEQYF. The rearrangement uses TRBV10-3 and TRBJ2-7; D possibly matches TRBD1 or TRBD2 (5 bases each). Germline CDR1 ENHRY, CDR2 SYGVKD. The CDR3 is 11 residues long.

This clonotype has at least ten counts. This chain uses TRBV10-2 with TRBJ2-7, with TRBD2 matching 13 bases. V lost 5 bases and J lost 4; bases outside the gene matches: 2. Per germline, CDR1 WSHSY and CDR2 SAAADI. The length of the CDR3 is 14 residues. CDR3 bases: TGCGCCAGCAGTAGGACTAGCGGGAGTTACGAGCAGTACTTC. Amino acid sequence: CASSRTSGSYEQYF.

The rearrangement uses TRBV6-1 and TRBJ1-5, with TRBD1 matching over 8 bases. The CDR3 length is 16 residues. Germline V gene sequence: CDR1 MNHNS, CDR2 SASEGT. V shed 5 bases, J shed 9 bases, and the junction held 15 bases outside the gene matches. CDR3: CASSPDREEVSWPQHF. The CDR3 bases are TGTGCCAGCAGTCCGGACAGGGAGGAGGTGAGCTGGCCCCAGCATTTT.

This clonotype occurred many times. The J gene is TRBJ1-4, the V gene TRBV29-1; 7 positions match TRBD1. Germline V gene lookup returns CDR1 SQVTM and CDR2 ANQGSEA. Germline trimming cut 4 bases from V and 2 bases from J; bases unmatched to any gene: 10. This CDR3 spans 16 amino acids. This CDR3 is CSVGGRKTGTNEKLFF. In DNA form, the CDR3 reads TGCAGCGTTGGGGGGAGGAAGACAGGGACTAATGAAAAACTGTTTTTT.

This clonotype was seen more than once but under ten times. The chain combines TRBV6-5 with TRBJ2-7; tentatively, D is TRBD2 (6 bases). The CDR3 loop spans 12 amino acids. Trimming took off 2 bases at V and 6 bases at J, with 8 bases between the two ends. Germline CDR1 and CDR2: MNHEY and SVGAGI. CDR3 DNA: TGTGCCAGCAGTTACGGGACTTTCGAGCAGTACTTC. It translates to CASSYGTFEQYF.

The rearrangement links TRBV12-3 or TRBV12-4 to TRBJ1-6; TRBD1 agrees at 10 bases. CDR3 size: 14 residues. V shed 10 bases, J shed 5 bases, and the junction held 5 bases outside the gene matches. DNA of the CDR3: TGTGCCATCAGGGGGACAGGGGATAATTCACCCCTCCACTTT. As protein: CAIRGTGDNSPLHF.

In regard to this clonotype: Being one base from a much bigger clone, this may be a read error. This chain links TRBV10-3 with TRBJ1-5; D not certain. CDR3 length: 17 residues. Trimming took off 3 bases at V and 2 bases at J, with 17 bases between the two ends. Germline V gene data show CDR1 as ENHRY and CDR2 as SYGVKD. CDR3 protein: CAISEALRAVGNQPQHF. Written as DNA, the CDR3 is TGTGCCATCAGTGAAGCGCTTCGGGCAGTGGGCAATCAGCCCCAGCATTTT.

The V gene is TRBV6-2 or TRBV6-3, the J gene TRBJ1-2; unclear D gene. Germline loops: CDR1 MNHEY, CDR2 SVGEGT. V was cut by 1 base and J by 6 bases, with 18 bases left in between. The CDR3 consists of 16 residues. CDR3 region: CASSYLATVPRDGYTF. The DNA of the CDR3 is TGTGCCAGCAGTTACTTGGCAACAGTGCCCCGAGATGGCTACACCTTC.

The table lists this clonotype with a few counts. This sequence joins TRBV7-2 and TRBJ1-1; D is undetermined. The CDR3 covers 15 residues. Deletions cut 3 bases from V and 4 bases from J, with 15 bases between. Germline V gives CDR1 SGHTA, CDR2 FQGNSA. CDR3 sequence (DNA): TGTGCCAGCAGCTTGCGCTTCTGGGGTCGCACTGAAGCTTTCTTT. Translating it yields CASSLRFWGRTEAFF. The variable domain in full, with the rest retrieved from reference TRBV7-2 and TRBJ1-1, is GAGVSQSPSNKVTEKGKDVELRCDPISGHTALYWYRQSLGQGLEFLIYFQGNSAPDKSGLPSDRFSAERTGGSVSTLTIQRTQQEDSAVYLCASSLRFWGRTEAFFGQGTRLTVV.

CDR3 bases: TGTGCCAGTAGCGGACATGTCGGAAAGTTACCCCAGCATTTT. This translates into CASSGHVGKLPQHF. The chain employs TRBV19 and TRBJ1-5, with a tentative D call TRBD1 (5 bases). The germline V gene encodes CDR1 LNHDA and CDR2 SQIVND (reference sequence). The CDR3 has 14 amino acids. The V end lost 6 bases, the J end lost 10 bases, and 19 bases lay between the germline ends.

The sample holds many counts of this clonotype. The chain uses TRBV10-2 and TRBJ2-5; 7 positions match TRBD1. V gave up 6 bases and J gave up 5 bases; unmatched junction bases: 12. This CDR3 spans 15 amino acids. Looked up from germline, CDR1 is WSHSY and CDR2 is SAAADI. The CDR3: CASRGPTGLRETQYF. DNA for the CDR3: TGCGCCAGCAGGGGACCGACAGGGTTAAGGGAGACCCAGTACTTC.

This clonotype appeared many times. This rearrangement joins TRBV24-1 to TRBJ1-2, with D uncertain. Germline V gene sequence: CDR1 KGHDR, CDR2 SFDVKD. The germline V and J ends were trimmed by 5 bases and 0 bases, with 12 bases remaining between them. This CDR3 region has 15 residues. This CDR3 reads CATSAGAATNYGYTF. In nucleotides, the CDR3 is TGTGCCACCAGTGCAGGCGCGGCAACTAACTATGGCTACACCTTC.

J is TRBJ1-5 and V is TRBV9, with 9 bases fitting TRBD1. Germline assignment: CDR1 SGDLS and CDR2 YYNGEE. The CDR3 totals 17 residues. Trimming removed 3 bases from V and 0 bases from J; junction bases left unmatched: 7. The CDR3 sequence is CASSARTGEYSNQPQHF. The CDR3 coding sequence is TGTGCCAGCAGCGCCCGGACAGGGGAGTATAGCAATCAGCCCCAGCATTTT.

This chain uses TRBV19 with TRBJ1-1, with D possibly being TRBD1 (6 bases). Trimming took off 4 bases at V and 5 bases at J, with 14 bases between the two ends. The CDR3 is made up of 14 amino acids. The V gene's germline CDR1 is LNHDA and CDR2 SQIVND (reference sequence). Here the CDR3 reads CASSRHRDGTEAFF. The DNA for the CDR3 is TGTGCCAGTAGTAGACACAGGGACGGGACTGAAGCTTTCTTT.

This clonotype appeared a few times. The chain uses TRBV6-1 and TRBJ2-7; TRBD1 matches 9 bases. Germline assignment: CDR1 MNHNS and CDR2 SASEGT. This CDR3 region has 14 residues. The V and J ends lost 3 bases and 2 bases, in that order; junction bases with no gene match: 2. CDR3 loop: CASSETGGAYEQYF. The CDR3, as DNA: TGTGCCAGCAGTGAGACAGGGGGGGCCTACGAGCAGTACTTC.

With regard to this clonotype: This may arise from a read error, as a much more abundant clone is one base away. This rearrangement joins TRBV25-1 to TRBJ2-5, with 10 bases that match TRBD2. The CDR3 is 17 residues long. From germline, CDR1 is MGHDK and CDR2 SYGVNS. The CDR3, as DNA: TGTGCCAGCAGTGAATTGAGCGCTAGCGGGGGCCAAGCGACCCAGTACTTC. It is translated as CASSELSASGGQATQYF.

V and J are TRBV2 and TRBJ2-7; TRBD2 aligns across 12 bases. Germline values: CDR1 SNHLY, CDR2 FYNNEI. The CDR3 loop spans 15 amino acids. V shed 8 bases, J shed 4 bases, and the junction held 9 bases outside the gene matches. The CDR3 DNA sequence: TGTGCCAGCTCTCCTAGCGGGAGGGAAGAATACGAGCAGTACTTC. Amino acids: CASSPSGREEYEQYF.

This clonotype was counted only a few times. The chain links TRBV12-3 or TRBV12-4 to TRBJ2-5, with 11 bases identical to TRBD1. The trim removed 6 bases at V and 1 base at J, leaving 4 bases unmatched. The CDR3 is 15 amino acids. The CDR3 DNA reads as TGTGCCAGCAGCCCCGGGACAGGGGGCCAAGAGACCCAGTACTTC. Translating it yields CASSPGTGGQETQYF.

The V call is TRBV7-2, the J call TRBJ2-5; possible D gene TRBD1, 6 bases. Germline V gene data show CDR1 as SGHTA and CDR2 as FQGNSA. V lost 6 bases and J lost 0, with 11 bases in between. The CDR3 covers 14 residues. The CDR3 DNA reads as TGTGCCAGCAGGTTCTCAGGGGACCAAGAGACCCAGTACTTC. Protein product: CASRFSGDQETQYF. The full variable domain, with the rest looked up from reference TRBV7-2 and TRBJ2-5, is GAGVSQSPSNKVTEKGKDVELRCDPISGHTALYWYRQSLGQGLEFLIYFQGNSAPDKSGLPSDRFSAERTGGSVSTLTIQRTQQEDSAVYLCASRFSGDQETQYFGPGTRLLVL.

This clonotype has a handful of counts. At one end the junction does not follow the germline gene, possibly because of a read error. This rearrangement joins TRBV20-1 to TRBJ1-2, with a possible D match to TRBD1 (5 bases). There are 11 residues in the CDR3. Germline V gene sequence: CDR1 DFQATT, CDR2 SNEGSKA (reference sequence). DNA of the CDR3: TGCAGTGTCAGGGTTCGGCAGACGAGGAGATTC. Amino acid sequence: CSVRVRQTRRF.

The CDR3 DNA follows: TGTGCCATCAGTGAGACCGGGAGACAAGAGACCCAGTACTTC. This gives the protein CAISETGRQETQYF. The chain is built from TRBV13 and TRBJ2-5; perhaps TRBD2 as D (6 bases). Germline CDR1 is PRHDT and CDR2 is FYEKMQ (reference sequence). The CDR3 has 14 residues. V lost 10 bases and J 2 bases, leaving 17 bases between the germline ends. Full variable domain (remainder filled in from reference TRBV13 and TRBJ2-5): AAGVIQSPRHLIKEKRETATLKCYPIPRHDTVYWYQQGPGQDPQFLISFYEKMQSDKGSIPDRFSAQQFSDYHSELNMSSLELGDSALYFCAISETGRQETQYFGPGTRLLVL.

The chain has TRBV20-1 and TRBJ2-7, with D perhaps being TRBD1 or TRBD2 (6 bases each). Trimming shortened V by 4 bases and J by 3 bases, and 16 bases separated the two germline ends. This CDR3 spans 14 amino acids. From germline, CDR1 is DFQATT and CDR2 SNEGSKA (reference sequence). CDR3 sequence: CSATRLGGNYEQYF. Written as DNA, the CDR3 is TGCAGTGCTACTCGACTAGGGGGAAACTACGAGCAGTACTTC.